A single T cell receptor (beta chain) is shown here with its context. This sample is part of a study of blood T cell repertoires in COVID-19. Study summary: The samples span acute and convalescent COVID-19 from the United States, Italy and Spain. In each case, the material was cDNA or gDNA derived from T cells, B-cell-depleted T cells, or PBMCs.

Under the authors' procedure: Amplification of reference gene primers was used by the study to estimate nucleated cell counts. The data were produced by immunoSEQ multiplex PCR, yet TCRdb's version contains in-frame clones alone and is incomplete. For V, J and clone size, that table is used; D and trimming come from the DNA. Of about 140,000 clones listed, around nine tenths are singletons. With 7 bases removed from V and 0 bases from J, the gap between germline ends came to 15 bases. The CDR3 covers 15 residues. Looked up from germline, CDR1 is LNHDA and CDR2 is SQIVND (reference sequence). The sequenced sample consisted of peripheral blood. This clonotype was sampled from a woman between 50 and 59 years old with active or convalescent COVID-19. This sequence joins TRBV19 and TRBJ1-1; tentatively, D is TRBD1 (5 bases). The CDR3 sequence: CASTRVGGLNTEAFF. DNA of the CDR3: TGTGCCAGTACCCGAGTCGGGGGACTGAACACTGAAGCTTTCTTT. The whole variable domain, remainder taken from reference TRBV19 and TRBJ1-1, is DGGITQSPKYLFRKEGQNVTLSCEQNLNHDAMYWYRQDPGQGLRLIYYSQIVNDFQKGDIAEGYSVSREKKESFPLTVTSAQKNPTAFYLCASTRVGGLNTEAFFGQGTRLTVV.